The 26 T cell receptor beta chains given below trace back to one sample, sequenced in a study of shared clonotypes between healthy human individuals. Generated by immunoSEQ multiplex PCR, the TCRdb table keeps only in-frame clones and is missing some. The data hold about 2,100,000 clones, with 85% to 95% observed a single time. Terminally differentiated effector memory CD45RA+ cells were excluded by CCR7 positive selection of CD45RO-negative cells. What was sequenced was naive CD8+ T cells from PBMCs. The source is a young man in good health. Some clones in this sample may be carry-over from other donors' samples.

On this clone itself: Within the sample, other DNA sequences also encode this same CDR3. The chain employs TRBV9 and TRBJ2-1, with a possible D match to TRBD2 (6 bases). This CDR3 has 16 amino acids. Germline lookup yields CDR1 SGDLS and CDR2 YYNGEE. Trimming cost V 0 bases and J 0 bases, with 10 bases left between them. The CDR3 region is CASSVGGRSSYNEQFF. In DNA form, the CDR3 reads TGTGCCAGCAGCGTAGGAGGGAGGTCCTCCTACAATGAGCAGTTCTTC.

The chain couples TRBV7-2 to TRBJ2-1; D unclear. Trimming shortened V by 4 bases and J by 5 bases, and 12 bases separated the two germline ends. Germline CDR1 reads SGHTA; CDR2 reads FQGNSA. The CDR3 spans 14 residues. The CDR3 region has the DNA TGTGCCAGCAGCTCACTCGACGTCAACAATGAGCAGTTCTTC. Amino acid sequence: CASSSLDVNNEQFF.

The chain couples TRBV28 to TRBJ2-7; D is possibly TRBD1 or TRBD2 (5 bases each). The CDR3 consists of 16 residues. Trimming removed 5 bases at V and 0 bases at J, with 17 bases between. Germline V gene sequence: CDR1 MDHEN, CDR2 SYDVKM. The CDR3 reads CASSPGAGTSSYEQYF. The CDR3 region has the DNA TGTGCCAGCAGTCCTGGGGCAGGGACCAGCTCCTACGAGCAGTACTTC.

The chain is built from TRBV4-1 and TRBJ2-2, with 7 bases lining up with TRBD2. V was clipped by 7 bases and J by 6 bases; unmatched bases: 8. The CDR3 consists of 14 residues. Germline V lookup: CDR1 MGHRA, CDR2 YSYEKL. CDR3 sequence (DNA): TGCGCCAGCACAAACGCCGGGGGGTCCGGGGAGCTGTTTTTT. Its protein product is CASTNAGGSGELFF.

The CDR3 region is CASSLVGQSRENIQYF. The DNA of the CDR3 is TGTGCCAGCAGCTTAGTGGGGCAGTCTCGGGAAAACATTCAGTACTTC. V and J are TRBV7-9 and TRBJ2-4, with a tentative D call TRBD1 (5 bases). Trimming stripped 1 base from V and 5 bases from J, with 15 bases between. Germline loops: CDR1 SEHNR, CDR2 FQNEAQ (reference sequence). This CDR3 is built from 16 residues.

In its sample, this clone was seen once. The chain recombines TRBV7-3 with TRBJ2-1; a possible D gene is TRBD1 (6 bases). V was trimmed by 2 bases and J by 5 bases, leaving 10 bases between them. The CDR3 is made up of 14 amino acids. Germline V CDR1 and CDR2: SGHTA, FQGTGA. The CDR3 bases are TGTGCCAGCAGCTTACGGGCAGGGGACAATGAGCAGTTCTTC. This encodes CASSLRAGDNEQFF.

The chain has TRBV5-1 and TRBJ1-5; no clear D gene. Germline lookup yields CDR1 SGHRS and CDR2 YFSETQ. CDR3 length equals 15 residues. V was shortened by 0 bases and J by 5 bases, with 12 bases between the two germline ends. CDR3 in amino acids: CASSLEPQIDQPQHF. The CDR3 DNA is TGCGCCAGCAGCTTGGAACCCCAAATAGATCAGCCCCAGCATTTT.

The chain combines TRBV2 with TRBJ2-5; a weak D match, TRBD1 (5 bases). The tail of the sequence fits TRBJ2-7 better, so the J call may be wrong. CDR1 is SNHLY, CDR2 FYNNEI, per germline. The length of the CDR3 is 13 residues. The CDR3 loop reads CASSATESYEQYF. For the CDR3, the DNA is TGTGCCAGCAGTGCGACAGAGTCGTACGAGCAGTACTTC.

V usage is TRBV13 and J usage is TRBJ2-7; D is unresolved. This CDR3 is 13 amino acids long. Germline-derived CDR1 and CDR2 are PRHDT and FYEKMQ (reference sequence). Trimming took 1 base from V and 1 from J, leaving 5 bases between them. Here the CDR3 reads CASSLVGSYEQYF. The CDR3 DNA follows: TGTGCCAGCAGCTTAGTTGGGTCCTACGAGCAGTACTTC.

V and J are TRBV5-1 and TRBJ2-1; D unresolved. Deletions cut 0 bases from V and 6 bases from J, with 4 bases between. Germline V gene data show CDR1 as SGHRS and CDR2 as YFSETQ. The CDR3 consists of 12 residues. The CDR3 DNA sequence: TGCGCCAGCAGCTTGGAGGTCAATGAGCAGTTCTTC. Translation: CASSLEVNEQFF.

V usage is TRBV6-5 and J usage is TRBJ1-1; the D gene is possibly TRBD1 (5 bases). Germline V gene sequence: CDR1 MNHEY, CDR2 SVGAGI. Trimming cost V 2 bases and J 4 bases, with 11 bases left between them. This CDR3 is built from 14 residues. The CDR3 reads CASSYGEGFTEAFF. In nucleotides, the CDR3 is TGTGCCAGCAGTTACGGTGAGGGGTTCACTGAAGCTTTCTTT.

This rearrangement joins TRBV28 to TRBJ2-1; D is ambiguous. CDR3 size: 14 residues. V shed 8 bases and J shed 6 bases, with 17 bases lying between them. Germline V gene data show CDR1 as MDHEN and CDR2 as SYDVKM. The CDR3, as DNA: TGTGCCAGCTCGGTCCTGACCCTCGGCAATGAGCAGTTCTTC. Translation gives CASSVLTLGNEQFF.

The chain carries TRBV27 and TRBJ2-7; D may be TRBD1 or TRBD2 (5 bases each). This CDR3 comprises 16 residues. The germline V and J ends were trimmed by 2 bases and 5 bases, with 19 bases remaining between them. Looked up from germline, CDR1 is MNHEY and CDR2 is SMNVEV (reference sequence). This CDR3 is CASSLGPGTVVHEQYF. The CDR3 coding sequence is TGTGCCAGCAGTTTAGGCCCCGGGACGGTGGTCCACGAGCAGTACTTC.

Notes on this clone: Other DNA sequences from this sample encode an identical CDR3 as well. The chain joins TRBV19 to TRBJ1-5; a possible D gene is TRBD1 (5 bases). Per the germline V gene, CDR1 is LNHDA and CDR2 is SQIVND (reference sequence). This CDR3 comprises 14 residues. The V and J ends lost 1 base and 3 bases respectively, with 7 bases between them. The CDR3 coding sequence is TGTGCCAGTAGTATAGCAGGGCCCAATCAGCCCCAGCATTTT. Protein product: CASSIAGPNQPQHF.

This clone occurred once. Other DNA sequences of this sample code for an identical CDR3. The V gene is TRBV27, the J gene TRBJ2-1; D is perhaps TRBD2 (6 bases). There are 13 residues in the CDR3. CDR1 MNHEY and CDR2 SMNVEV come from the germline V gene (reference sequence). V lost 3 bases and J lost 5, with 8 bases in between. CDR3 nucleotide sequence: TGTGCCAGCAGTTTTAGCGGAGACAATGAGCAGTTCTTC. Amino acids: CASSFSGDNEQFF.

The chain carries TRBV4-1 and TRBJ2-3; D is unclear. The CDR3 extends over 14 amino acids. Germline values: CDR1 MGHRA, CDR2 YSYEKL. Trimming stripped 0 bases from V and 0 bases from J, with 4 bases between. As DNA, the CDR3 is TGCGCCAGCAGCCAAGAAGGCAGCACAGATACGCAGTATTTT. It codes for CASSQEGSTDTQYF.

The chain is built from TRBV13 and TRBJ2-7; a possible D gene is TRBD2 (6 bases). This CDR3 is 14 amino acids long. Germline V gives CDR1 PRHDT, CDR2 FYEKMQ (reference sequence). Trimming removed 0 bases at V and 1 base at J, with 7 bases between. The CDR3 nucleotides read TGTGCCAGCAGCTTAGGCGGACTATCCTACGAGCAGTACTTC. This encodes CASSLGGLSYEQYF.

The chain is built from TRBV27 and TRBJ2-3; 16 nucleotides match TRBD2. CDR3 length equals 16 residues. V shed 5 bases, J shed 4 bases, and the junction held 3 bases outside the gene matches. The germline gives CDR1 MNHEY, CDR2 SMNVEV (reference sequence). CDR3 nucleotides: TGTGCCAGCAGTGGGACTAGCGGGAGGGCCGCAGATACGCAGTATTTT. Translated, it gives CASSGTSGRAADTQYF.

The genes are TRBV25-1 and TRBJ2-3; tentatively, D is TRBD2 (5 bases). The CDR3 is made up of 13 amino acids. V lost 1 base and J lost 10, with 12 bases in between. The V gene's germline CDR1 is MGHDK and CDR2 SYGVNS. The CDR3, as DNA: TGTGCCAGCAGTGAATTCAGGACTGGTCCGCAGTATTTT. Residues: CASSEFRTGPQYF. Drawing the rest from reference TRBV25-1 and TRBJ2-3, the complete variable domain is EADIYQTPRYLVIGTGKKITLECSQTMGHDKMYWYQQDPGMELHLIHYSYGVNSTEKGDLSSESTVSRIRTEHFPLTLESARPSHTSQYLCASSEFRTGPQYFGPGTRLTVL.

This CDR3 is CASRAGKYNEQFF. The CDR3 DNA sequence: TGTGCCAGCAGGGCGGGCAAATACAATGAGCAGTTCTTC. The chain has TRBV28 and TRBJ2-1, with D perhaps TRBD2 (5 bases). This CDR3 is 13 amino acids long. Germline loops: CDR1 MDHEN, CDR2 SYDVKM. The germline V and J ends were trimmed by 6 bases and 4 bases, with 10 bases remaining between them.

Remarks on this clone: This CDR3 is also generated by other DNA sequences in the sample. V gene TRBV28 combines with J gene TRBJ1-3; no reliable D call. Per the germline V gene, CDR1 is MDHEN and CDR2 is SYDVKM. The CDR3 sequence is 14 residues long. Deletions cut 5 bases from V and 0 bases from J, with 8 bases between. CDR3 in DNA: TGTGCCAGCAGTCTTCCAGGCTCTGGAAACACCATATATTTT. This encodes CASSLPGSGNTIYF.

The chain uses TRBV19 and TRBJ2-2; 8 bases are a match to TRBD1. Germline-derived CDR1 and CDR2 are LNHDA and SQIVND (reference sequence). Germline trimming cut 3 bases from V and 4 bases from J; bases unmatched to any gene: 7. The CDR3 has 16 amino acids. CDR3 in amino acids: CASSISGGEGTGELFF. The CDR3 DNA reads TGTGCCAGTAGTATCTCAGGGGGCGAGGGCACCGGGGAGCTGTTTTTT.

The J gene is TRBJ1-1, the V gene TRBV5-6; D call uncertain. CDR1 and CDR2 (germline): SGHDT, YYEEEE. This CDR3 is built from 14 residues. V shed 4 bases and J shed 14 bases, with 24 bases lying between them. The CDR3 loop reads CASSGSSGIWALFF. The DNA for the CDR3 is TGTGCCAGCAGCGGATCATCGGGGATCTGGGCTTTGTTCTTT. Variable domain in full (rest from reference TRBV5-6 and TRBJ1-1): DAGVTQSPTHLIKTRGQQVTLRCSPKSGHDTVSWYQQALGQGPQFIFQYYEEEERQRGNFPDRFSGHQFPNYSSELNVNALLLGDSALYLCASSGSSGIWALFFGQGTRLTVV.

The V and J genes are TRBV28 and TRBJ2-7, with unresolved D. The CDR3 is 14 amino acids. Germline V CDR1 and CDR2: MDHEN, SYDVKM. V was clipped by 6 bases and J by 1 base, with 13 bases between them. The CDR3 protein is CASRYGSSSYEQYF. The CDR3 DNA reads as TGTGCCAGCAGATACGGGTCCTCATCCTACGAGCAGTACTTC.

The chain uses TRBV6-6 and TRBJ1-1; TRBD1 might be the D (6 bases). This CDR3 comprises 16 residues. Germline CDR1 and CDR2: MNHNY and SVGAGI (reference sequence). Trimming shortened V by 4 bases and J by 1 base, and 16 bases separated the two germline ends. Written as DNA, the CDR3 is TGTGCCAGCAGTTCCACCTTGACAGGAACGAACACTGAAGCTTTCTTT. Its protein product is CASSSTLTGTNTEAFF.

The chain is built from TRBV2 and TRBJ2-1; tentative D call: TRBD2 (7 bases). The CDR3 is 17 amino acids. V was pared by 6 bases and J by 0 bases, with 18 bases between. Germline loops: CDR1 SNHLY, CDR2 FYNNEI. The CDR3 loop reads CASSLRGGGSSYNEQFF. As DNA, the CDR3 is TGTGCCAGCAGCCTTCGGGGAGGGGGGAGCTCCTACAATGAGCAGTTCTTC.